This T cell receptor (beta chain) was obtained from a study of breast tumors, draining lymph nodes, adjacent tissues. This CDR3 contains 16 residues. Germline CDR1 WNHNN, CDR2 SYGVQD (reference sequence). V gave up 3 bases and J gave up 8 bases; unmatched junction bases: 7. A note on this clonotype: Its matching antigen is unknown.

Study outcomes and limitations: Tumor TCR diversity was below lymph nodes but above nontumor tissue.

TCRdb re-derived calls from the multiplex PCR reads in MiXCR, one entry per CDR3 protein. The table lists tens of thousands of distinct CDR3 sequences, over 40% of them singletons. The chain links TRBV10-1 to TRBJ2-3; 14 bases agree with TRBD2. The TCR was taken from a female donor with breast cancer. Some clones in this sample may be carry-over from other donors' samples. Sequencing used breast tumor tissue. CDR3 in amino acids: CASSDGTSGRGVTQYF. The CDR3 bases are TGCGCCAGCAGTGACGGGACTAGCGGGAGAGGTGTTACGCAGTATTTT.